A selection of T cell receptor beta chains follows, all from one sample in a study of CD8 T cells in ankylosing spondylitis. TCRdb re-analysed the 5' RACE reads in MiXCR, keeping a single row per CDR3 protein. The sample contains about 840,000 distinct CDR3 sequences, 12% of which appear only once. The sequencing sample was made of blood, either unsorted or a sorted T cell fraction (not recorded which). The receptors originated from a male donor with ankylosing spondylitis. Both conserved end residues are part of each CDR3. A D gene is named only where the DNA matches it firmly. Clone size is stated in some rows and not others, as once, few, many or a class when expanded.

clone_size j_call v_call d_call cdr3_aa cdr3_nt
- TRBJ2-1 TRBV30 TRBD2 CAWSTRGANNEQFF TGTGCCTGGAGTACGCGGGGGGCCAACAATGAGCAGTTCTTC
many TRBJ2-1 TRBV20-1 - CSARDRVVGIEQFF TGCAGTGCTAGAGATAGAGTAGTGGGAATTGAGCAGTTCTTC
- TRBJ1-1 TRBV18 TRBD1 CASSPTGGMTEAFF TGTGCCAGCTCACCGACAGGGGGTATGACTGAAGCTTTCTTT
- TRBJ2-5 TRBV4-2 TRBD2 CASSPRTSGAKETQYF TGTGCCAGCAGCCCCCGGACTAGCGGGGCCAAAGAGACCCAGTACTTC
- TRBJ2-1 TRBV5-1 TRBD2 CASSLGLAAINEQFF TGCGCCAGCAGCTTGGGACTAGCGGCAATCAATGAGCAGTTCTTC
- TRBJ2-3 TRBV24-1 TRBD2 CATSDGLAGDTQYF TGTGCCACCAGTGATGGACTAGCGGGGGATACGCAGTATTTT
- TRBJ2-3 TRBV29-1 TRBD2 CSVVSGGAPGTDTQYF TGCAGCGTTGTTAGCGGGGGGGCCCCTGGCACAGATACGCAGTATTTT
few TRBJ1-1 TRBV5-1 - CASSTLTGNTEAFF TGCGCCAGCAGCACCTTGACAGGAAACACTGAAGCTTTCTTT
few TRBJ2-1 TRBV20-1 TRBD2 CSALSGMSSYNEQFF TGCAGTGCTCTTAGCGGGATGAGCTCCTACAATGAGCAGTTCTTC
- TRBJ2-3 TRBV20-1 TRBD2 CSAPGGSTDTQYF TGCAGTGCCCCGGGAGGTAGCACAGATACGCAGTATTTT
- TRBJ2-6 TRBV7-8 - CASSLAGRVYGANVLTF TGTGCCAGCAGCTTAGCGGGGCGAGTTTATGGGGCCAACGTCCTGACTTTC
many TRBJ2-3 TRBV29-1 - CSVEGQLTSTDTQYF TGCAGCGTTGAGGGTCAGCTTACTAGCACAGATACGCAGTATTTT
- TRBJ2-1 TRBV12-3/TRBV12-4 TRBD2 CASVKLAGGYNEQFF TGTGCCAGCGTAAAGCTAGCGGGAGGCTACAATGAGCAGTTCTTC
many TRBJ2-1 TRBV7-9 - CASSLAGTLNEQFF TGTGCCAGCAGCTTAGCAGGGACTCTCAATGAGCAGTTCTTC
- TRBJ2-1 TRBV7-9 TRBD2 CASSPTSGSVRNEQFF TGTGCCAGCAGCCCCACTAGCGGGAGCGTCCGGAATGAGCAGTTCTTC
few TRBJ1-1 TRBV7-9 - CASRRDTNTEAFF TGTGCCAGCAGACGCGACACGAACACTGAAGCTTTCTTT
many TRBJ2-3 TRBV5-1 TRBD1 CASSPAGTDTDTQYF TGCGCCAGCAGCCCAGCCGGGACAGACACAGATACGCAGTATTTT
many TRBJ2-2 TRBV29-1 TRBD2 CSVVQAGGHTGELFF TGCAGCGTTGTTCAAGCGGGAGGACACACCGGGGAGCTGTTTTTT
many TRBJ2-2 TRBV12-3/TRBV12-4 TRBD2 CASSLGLAGGRELFF TGTGCCAGCAGTTTGGGACTAGCGGGAGGCCGGGAGCTGTTTTTT
few TRBJ2-7 TRBV5-1 - CASSLAGWVSYEQYF TGCGCCAGCAGCTTGGCTGGGTGGGTATCCTACGAGCAGTACTTC
- TRBJ1-1 TRBV6-6 - CASSYSEDRATEAFF TGTGCCAGCAGTTACTCCGAGGATAGGGCAACTGAAGCTTTCTTT
many TRBJ2-3 TRBV24-1 TRBD1 CATSDPGTGGIMDTQYF TGTGCCACCAGTGACCCAGGGACAGGGGGCATCATGGATACGCAGTATTTT
many TRBJ1-5 TRBV12-3/TRBV12-4 - CASSFSRGNQPQHF TGTGCCAGCAGTTTTTCACGGGGTAATCAGCCCCAGCATTTT
many TRBJ1-1 TRBV28 TRBD1 CASVAGQGGEAFF TGTGCCAGCGTTGCGGGACAGGGTGGTGAAGCTTTCTTT
many TRBJ1-2 TRBV7-2 - CASSQIGWGAYGYTF TGTGCCAGCAGCCAGATCGGATGGGGAGCCTATGGCTACACCTTC
few TRBJ2-1 TRBV4-2 - CASSQPGGTAHEQFF TGTGCCAGCAGCCAGCCGGGCGGGACTGCTCATGAGCAGTTCTTC
- TRBJ2-2 TRBV11-2 TRBD1 CASSVIPGQLTPGELFF TGTGCCAGCAGCGTCATACCGGGACAGCTTACCCCCGGGGAGCTGTTTTTT